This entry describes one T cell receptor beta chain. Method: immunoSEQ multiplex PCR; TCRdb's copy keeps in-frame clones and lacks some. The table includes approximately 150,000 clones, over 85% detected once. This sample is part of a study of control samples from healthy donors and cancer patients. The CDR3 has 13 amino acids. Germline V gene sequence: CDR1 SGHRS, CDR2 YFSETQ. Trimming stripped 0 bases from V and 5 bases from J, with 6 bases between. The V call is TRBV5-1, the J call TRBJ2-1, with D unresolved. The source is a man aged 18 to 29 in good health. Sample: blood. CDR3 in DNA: TGCGCCAGCAGCTTGGAAGCCAACAATGAGCAGTTCTTC. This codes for CASSLEANNEQFF.